The clone carrying this T cell receptor beta chain was counted between two and nine times. Its antigen remains unidentified. Through Arm-PCR of CDR3 regions and iRepertoire HTBI primers, TCR beta libraries were built. TCRdb re-called the multiplex PCR reads through MiXCR, storing one row per CDR3 protein. The table has 300,000 to 450,000 distinct CDR3 sequences, 15% to 17% seen once. The data are from a study of regulatory T cells in long-lasting Graves disease. Findings and caveats of the study: Peripheral blood, not thyroid tissue, was the sole material studied.

Time point in this sample: newly diagnosed GD, antithyroid drugs for less than 3 months. The TCR library used RNA extracted from PBMCs. The CDR3 totals 16 residues. V dropped 2 bases and J dropped 1 base, with 13 bases sitting between them. The germline V gene encodes CDR1 SGHVS and CDR2 FQNEAQ. The sequences come from peripheral blood mononuclear cells (PBMCs), collected at new diagnosis, from a patient treated with antithyroid drugs. The receptor comes from a female donor with Graves disease. The chain recombines TRBV7-8 with TRBJ2-3; maybe TRBD2 (6 bases). DNA of the CDR3: TGTGCCAGCAGCTTACCCGGGAGTTTCGGCACAGATACGCAGTATTTT. This translates into CASSLPGSFGTDTQYF. Full variable domain (rest looked up from reference TRBV7-8 and TRBJ2-3): GAGVSQSPRYKVAKRGQDVALRCDPISGHVSLFWYQQALGQGPEFLTYFQNEAQLDKSGLPSDRFFAERPEGSVSTLKIQRTQQEDSAVYLCASSLPGSFGTDTQYFGPGTRLTVL.